The next 15 T cell receptor beta chains were all read from a single sample in a study of circulating and synovial CD4+ cells in juvenile arthritis. TCRdb's table, derived via immunoSEQ multiplex PCR, lists solely in-frame clones and lacks some. Of fewer than 35,000 clones listed, nearly 95% were seen once; the top ten hold roughly 0.15%. The sequenced sample was CD4+ T cells from blood. The receptors come from a human donor with juvenile idiopathic arthritis.

This clone has only one observation. This chain connects TRBV4-1 to TRBJ1-5, with TRBD1 identical over 9 bases. V dropped 5 bases and J dropped 7; count of bases not matched to a gene: 12. The CDR3 is 16 amino acids. Germline loops: CDR1 MGHRA, CDR2 YSYEKL. The CDR3 loop is CASSSSTGGSGQPQHF. The CDR3 DNA follows: TGCGCCAGCAGCTCGTCGACAGGGGGTTCGGGGCAGCCCCAGCATTTT.

This clone was observed once. The V call is TRBV9, the J call TRBJ2-3, with TRBD2 matching over 10 bases. The CDR3 loop spans 15 amino acids. V lost 2 bases, J lost 3 bases, and 3 bases stayed unmatched. The germline CDR1 and CDR2 sequences are SGDLS and YYNGEE. CDR3 sequence reads: CASSVSGGRTDTQYF. CDR3 in DNA: TGTGCCAGCAGCGTTAGCGGGGGGAGGACAGATACGCAGTATTTT.

The J gene is TRBJ1-3, the V gene TRBV5-1, with TRBD1 as a possible D gene (5 bases). Trimming shortened V by 7 bases and J by 3 bases, and 17 bases separated the two germline ends. Germline V gene data show CDR1 as SGHRS and CDR2 as YFSETQ. The CDR3 has 15 amino acids. The CDR3 sequence: CASSKGQNLGNTIYF. The CDR3 DNA reads TGCGCCAGCTCGAAGGGGCAGAACCTTGGAAACACCATATATTTT. The variable domain in full, with the rest retrieved from reference TRBV5-1 and TRBJ1-3, is KAGVTQTPRYLIKTRGQQVTLSCSPISGHRSVSWYQQTPGQGLQFLFEYFSETQRNKGNFPGRFSGRQFSNSRSEMNVSTLELGDSALYLCASSKGQNLGNTIYFGEGSWLTVV.

The rearrangement links TRBV6-5 to TRBJ1-1, with a tentative D call TRBD1 (5 bases). The CDR3 spans 14 residues. CDR1 and CDR2 from the germline V gene are MNHEY and SVGAGI. Deletions cut 6 bases from V and 1 base from J, with 12 bases between. CDR3 nucleotide sequence: TGTGCCAGCAGACTACAGGTTACGAACACTGAAGCTTTCTTT. This translates into CASRLQVTNTEAFF.

The chain combines TRBV27 with TRBJ2-6; D is undetermined. V was clipped by 5 bases and J by 0 bases, with 2 bases between them. Germline CDR1 MNHEY, CDR2 SMNVEV (reference sequence). The CDR3 runs to 13 residues. Written as DNA, the CDR3 is TGTGCCAGCAGTCGCTCTGGGGCCAACGTCCTGACTTTC. This codes for CASSRSGANVLTF.

The rearrangement links TRBV7-9 to TRBJ1-6; TRBD1 agrees at 9 bases. The CDR3 runs 13 residues. Germline CDR1 reads SEHNR; CDR2 reads FQNEAQ (reference sequence). V shed 5 bases and J 19 bases; nucleotides not matched to a gene: 12. The CDR3, as DNA: TGTGCCAGCAGCCCCGCCGAAGGTGGGACAGGGCACTTT. Amino acids: CASSPAEGGTGHF.

The chain is built from TRBV10-1 and TRBJ2-3; 11 bases agree with TRBD2. Germline values: CDR1 WNHNN, CDR2 SYGVQD (reference sequence). The V gene end was trimmed by 4 bases and the J gene end by 6 bases; junction bases not matched to a gene: 12. This CDR3 is 17 amino acids long. The CDR3 bases are TGCGCCAGCAGTGGACTAGCGGGGTCCTTAGGGATGGATACGCAGTATTTT. Its translation: CASSGLAGSLGMDTQYF.

The chain is built from TRBV4-1 and TRBJ1-2, with unresolved D. Germline-derived CDR1 and CDR2 are MGHRA and YSYEKL. The CDR3 runs to 18 residues. Trimming pared 1 base from V and 0 bases from J, leaving 18 bases between. The CDR3 protein is CASSQVGAGLDSNYGYTF. DNA of the CDR3: TGCGCCAGCAGCCAAGTGGGTGCGGGCCTAGACTCTAACTATGGCTACACCTTC.

The chain employs TRBV11-2 and TRBJ1-4; 8 bases are a match to TRBD1. CDR1 is SGHAT and CDR2 is FQNNGV in the germline V gene. This CDR3 spans 14 amino acids. V was clipped by 5 bases and J by 7 bases; unmatched bases: 6. The DNA of the CDR3 is TGTGCCAGCAGCCGTCAGGGGGCCTTTGAAAAACTGTTTTTT. Protein sequence: CASSRQGAFEKLFF. Based on the CDR3 plus reference TRBV11-2 and TRBJ1-4, the full variable domain is EAGVAQSPRYKIIEKRQSVAFWCNPISGHATLYWYQQILGQGPKLLIQFQNNGVVDDSQLPKDRFSAERLKGVDSTLKIQPAKLEDSAVYLCASSRQGAFEKLFFGSGTQLSVL.

The gene calls are TRBV28 and TRBJ2-7, with TRBD2 matching over 13 bases. Germline CDR1 MDHEN, CDR2 SYDVKM. The CDR3 is 13 residues long. The CDR3 here is CASSTVLAGGPEV. The CDR3 bases are TGTGCCAGCAGTACCGTACTAGCGGGAGGGCCAGAGGTC.

This chain connects TRBV19 to TRBJ2-5; 10 nucleotides align to TRBD2. TRBJ2-7 matches the DNA end more closely, so the J call is doubtful. The CDR3 is 14 residues long. CDR1 is LNHDA, CDR2 SQIVND, per germline (reference sequence). The chain's CDR3 is CASSPGLASYEQYF. CDR3 coding DNA: TGTGCCAGTAGCCCGGGACTAGCGAGCTACGAGCAGTACTTC.

The V gene is TRBV7-9, the J gene TRBJ1-3, with a weak D call TRBD1 (6 bases). Germline lookup yields CDR1 SEHNR and CDR2 FQNEAQ (reference sequence). CDR3 size: 16 residues. The germline V and J ends were trimmed by 5 bases and 3 bases, with 17 bases remaining between them. The CDR3 spells CASSPGRGLGGNTIYF. The CDR3 nucleotides are TGTGCCAGCAGCCCTGGGCGGGGGCTAGGTGGAAACACCATATATTTT.

In this sample, this clone turned up a few times. The V and J genes are TRBV19 and TRBJ1-1, with D uncertain. The germline CDR1 and CDR2 sequences are LNHDA and SQIVND (reference sequence). Trimming shortened V by 3 bases and J by 7 bases, and 18 bases separated the two germline ends. The length of the CDR3 is 15 residues. The CDR3 nucleotides are TGTGCCAGTAGTATCCCTGGCAGAAGGCTAGATGAAGCTTTCTTT. This sequence encodes CASSIPGRRLDEAFF.

The CDR3 coding sequence is TGTGCTAGTGGTTTGGGGCAGGGAGGGAATGAGCAGTTCTTC. Residues: CASGLGQGGNEQFF. This sequence joins TRBV12-5 and TRBJ2-1, with 7 bases identical to TRBD2. The CDR3 is 14 residues long. With V trimmed by 1 base and J by 7 bases, 4 bases remained unmatched. CDR1 and CDR2 from the germline V gene are LGHNT and FRNRAP.

This clone showed up just once. The chain is built from TRBV28 and TRBJ1-1; D ambiguous. Per the germline V gene, CDR1 is MDHEN and CDR2 is SYDVKM. Trimming left V 3 bases short and J 0 bases short, with 11 bases between. The CDR3 contains 15 residues. The CDR3 DNA is TGTGCCAGCAGTTTTGTGGGAGGGATGAACACTGAAGCTTTCTTT. Protein product: CASSFVGGMNTEAFF.